This T cell receptor beta chain derives from a study of T-cell reconstitution after alpha-beta-depleted transplantation in children. CDR3 length equals 15 residues. Trimming stripped 2 bases from V and 5 bases from J, with 10 bases between. This clonotype has ten or more counts. It was with unique molecular identifiers that the TCRbeta library was prepared. TCRdb re-called the PCR reads through MiXCR, storing one row per CDR3 protein. This table has around 380,000 distinct CDR3 sequences, roughly 11% appearing once. This sequence was found in a human donor who donated a stem cell graft to a child with acute myeloid leukemia. The starting material was PBMCs from the stem cell graft donor, obtained from the stem cell graft. This sequence joins TRBV6-7 and TRBJ1-6, with TRBD1 as a possible D gene (5 bases). TRBV6-7 is sorted into the ORF group, with uncertain function. DNA for the CDR3: TGTGCCAGCAGTTACCAGGGAAGGAATAATTCACCCCTCCACTTT. This gives the protein CASSYQGRNNSPLHF.